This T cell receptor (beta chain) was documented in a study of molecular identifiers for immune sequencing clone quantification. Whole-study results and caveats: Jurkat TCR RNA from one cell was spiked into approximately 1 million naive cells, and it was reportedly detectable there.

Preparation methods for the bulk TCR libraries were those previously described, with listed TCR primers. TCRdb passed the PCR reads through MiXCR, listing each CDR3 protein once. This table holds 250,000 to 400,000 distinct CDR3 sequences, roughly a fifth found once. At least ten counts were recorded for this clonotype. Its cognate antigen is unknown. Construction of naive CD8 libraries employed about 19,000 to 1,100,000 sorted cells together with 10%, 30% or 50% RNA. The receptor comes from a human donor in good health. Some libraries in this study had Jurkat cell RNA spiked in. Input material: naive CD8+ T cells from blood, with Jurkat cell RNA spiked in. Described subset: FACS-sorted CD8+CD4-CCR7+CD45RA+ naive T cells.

The CDR3 bases are TGTGCCAGCAGCTCACCCTTGACAGGGGGAAGTGTCACTGAAGCTTTCTTT. Amino acids: CASSSPLTGGSVTEAFF. The rearrangement links TRBV7-9 to TRBJ1-1, with 9 bases identical to TRBD1. CDR1 and CDR2 (germline): SEHNR, FQNEAQ (reference sequence). This CDR3 comprises 17 residues. With V trimmed by 4 bases and J by 4 bases, 13 bases remained unmatched.